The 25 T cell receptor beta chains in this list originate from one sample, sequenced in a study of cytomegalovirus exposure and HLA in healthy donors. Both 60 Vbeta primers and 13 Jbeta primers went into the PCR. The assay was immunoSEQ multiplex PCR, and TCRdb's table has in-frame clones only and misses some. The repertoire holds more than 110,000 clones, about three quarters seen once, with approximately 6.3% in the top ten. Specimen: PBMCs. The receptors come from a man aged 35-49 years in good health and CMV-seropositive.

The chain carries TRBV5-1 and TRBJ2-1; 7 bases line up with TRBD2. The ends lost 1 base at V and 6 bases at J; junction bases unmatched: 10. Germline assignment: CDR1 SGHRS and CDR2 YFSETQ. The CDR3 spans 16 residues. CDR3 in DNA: TGCGCCAGCAGCTTGAGCGTGACGGGAGGTCCCAATGAGCAGTTCTTC. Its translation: CASSLSVTGGPNEQFF. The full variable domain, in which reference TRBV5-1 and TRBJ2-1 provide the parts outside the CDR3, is KAGVTQTPRYLIKTRGQQVTLSCSPISGHRSVSWYQQTPGQGLQFLFEYFSETQRNKGNFPGRFSGRQFSNSRSEMNVSTLELGDSALYLCASSLSVTGGPNEQFFGPGTRLTVL.

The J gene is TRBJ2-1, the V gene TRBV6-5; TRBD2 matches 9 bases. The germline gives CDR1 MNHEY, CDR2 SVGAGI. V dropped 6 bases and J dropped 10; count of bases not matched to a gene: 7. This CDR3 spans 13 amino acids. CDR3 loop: CASRRLAEKEQFF. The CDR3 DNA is TGTGCCAGCAGACGACTAGCGGAAAAGGAGCAGTTCTTC.

CDR3 in amino acids: CASMHPGTGNTEAFF. The CDR3 nucleotides read TGTGCCAGTATGCATCCCGGGACAGGGAACACTGAAGCTTTCTTT. This chain joins TRBV19 and TRBJ1-1; 8 bases match TRBD1. The germline V gene has CDR1 LNHDA and CDR2 SQIVND (reference sequence). The CDR3 spans 15 residues. Unmatched junction bases numbered 8, after V lost 7 bases and J lost 1 base.

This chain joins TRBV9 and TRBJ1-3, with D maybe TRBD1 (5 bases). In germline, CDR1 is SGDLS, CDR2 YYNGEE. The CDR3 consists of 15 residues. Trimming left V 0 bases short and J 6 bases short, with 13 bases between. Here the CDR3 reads CASSVDQGIINTIYF. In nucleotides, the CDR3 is TGTGCCAGCAGCGTAGACCAGGGAATAATAAACACCATATATTTT.

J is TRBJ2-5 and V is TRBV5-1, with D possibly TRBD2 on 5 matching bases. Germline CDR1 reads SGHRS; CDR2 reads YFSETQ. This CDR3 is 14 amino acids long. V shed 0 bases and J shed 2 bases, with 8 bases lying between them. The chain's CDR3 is CASSLVAFQETQYF. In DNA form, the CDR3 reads TGCGCCAGCAGCTTGGTAGCGTTTCAAGAGACCCAGTACTTC. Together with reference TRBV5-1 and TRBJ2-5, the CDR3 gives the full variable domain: KAGVTQTPRYLIKTRGQQVTLSCSPISGHRSVSWYQQTPGQGLQFLFEYFSETQRNKGNFPGRFSGRQFSNSRSEMNVSTLELGDSALYLCASSLVAFQETQYFGPGTRLLVL.

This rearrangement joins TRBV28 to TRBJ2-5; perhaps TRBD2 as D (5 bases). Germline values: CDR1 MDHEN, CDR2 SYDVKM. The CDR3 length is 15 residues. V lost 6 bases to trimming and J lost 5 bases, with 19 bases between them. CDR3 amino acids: CASRLGLSYGETQYF. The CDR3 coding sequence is TGTGCCAGCAGGCTTGGACTGTCCTATGGGGAGACCCAGTACTTC.

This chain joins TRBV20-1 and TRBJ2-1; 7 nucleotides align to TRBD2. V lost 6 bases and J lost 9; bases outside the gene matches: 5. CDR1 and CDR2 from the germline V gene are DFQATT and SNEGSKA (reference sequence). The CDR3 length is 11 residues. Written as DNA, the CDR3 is TGCAGTGCAAGGACTAGTGCTGAGCAGTTCTTC. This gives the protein CSARTSAEQFF.

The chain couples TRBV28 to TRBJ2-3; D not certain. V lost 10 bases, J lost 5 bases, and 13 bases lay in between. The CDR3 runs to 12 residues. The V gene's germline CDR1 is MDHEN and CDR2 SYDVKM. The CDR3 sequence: CATAQSVDTQYF. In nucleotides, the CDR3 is TGTGCCACCGCTCAATCGGTAGATACGCAGTATTTT.

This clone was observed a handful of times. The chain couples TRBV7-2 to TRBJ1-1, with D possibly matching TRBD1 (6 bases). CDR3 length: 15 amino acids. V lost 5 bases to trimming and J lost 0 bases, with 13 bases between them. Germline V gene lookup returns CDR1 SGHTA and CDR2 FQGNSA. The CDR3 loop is CASSPQTGLNTEAFF. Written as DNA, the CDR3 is TGTGCCAGCAGCCCCCAGACAGGTCTGAACACTGAAGCTTTCTTT.

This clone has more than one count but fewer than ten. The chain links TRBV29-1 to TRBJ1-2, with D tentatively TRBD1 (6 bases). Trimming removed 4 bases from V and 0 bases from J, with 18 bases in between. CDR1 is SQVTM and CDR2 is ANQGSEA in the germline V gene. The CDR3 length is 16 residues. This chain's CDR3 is CSVVSGDVITNYGYTF. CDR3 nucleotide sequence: TGCAGCGTTGTTTCAGGGGATGTAATTACTAACTATGGCTACACCTTC.

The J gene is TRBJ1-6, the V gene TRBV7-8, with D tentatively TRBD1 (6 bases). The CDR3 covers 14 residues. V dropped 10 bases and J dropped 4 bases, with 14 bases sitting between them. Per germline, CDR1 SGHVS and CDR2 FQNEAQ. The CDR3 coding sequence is TGTGCCACCCGAACGGACAGTTATAATTCACCCCTCCACTTT. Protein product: CATRTDSYNSPLHF.

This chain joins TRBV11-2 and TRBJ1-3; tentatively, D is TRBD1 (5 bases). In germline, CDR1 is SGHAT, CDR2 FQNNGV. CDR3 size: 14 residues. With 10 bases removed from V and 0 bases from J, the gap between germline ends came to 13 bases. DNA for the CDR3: TGTGCCACCTCGGTAGGGGCCTCTGGAAACACCATATATTTT. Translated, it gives CATSVGASGNTIYF.

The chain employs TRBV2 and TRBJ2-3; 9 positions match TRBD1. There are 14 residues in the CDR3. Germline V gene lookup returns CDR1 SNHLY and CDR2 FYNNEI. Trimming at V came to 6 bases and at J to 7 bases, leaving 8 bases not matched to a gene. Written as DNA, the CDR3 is TGTGCCAGCAGAGCGGGACAGGGTTCACATACGCAGTATTTT. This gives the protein CASRAGQGSHTQYF. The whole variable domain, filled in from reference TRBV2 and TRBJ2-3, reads EPEVTQTPSHQVTQMGQEVILRCVPISNHLYFYWYRQILGQKVEFLVSFYNNEISEKSEIFDDQFSVERPDGSNFTLKIRSTKLEDSAMYFCASRAGQGSHTQYFGPGTRLTVL.

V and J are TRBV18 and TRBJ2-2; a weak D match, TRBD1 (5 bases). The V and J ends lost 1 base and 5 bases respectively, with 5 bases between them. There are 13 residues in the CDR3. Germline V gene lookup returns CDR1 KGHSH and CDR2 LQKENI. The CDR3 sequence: CASSPQGTGELFF. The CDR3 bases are TGTGCCAGCTCACCACAGGGGACCGGGGAGCTGTTTTTT.

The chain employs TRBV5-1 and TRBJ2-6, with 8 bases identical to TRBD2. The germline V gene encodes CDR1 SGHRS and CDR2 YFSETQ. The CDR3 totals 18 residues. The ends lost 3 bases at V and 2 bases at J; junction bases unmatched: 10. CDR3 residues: CASSSEAGGVAGANVLTF. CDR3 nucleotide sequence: TGCGCCAGCAGCTCAGAGGCGGGGGGAGTAGCTGGGGCCAACGTCCTGACTTTC.

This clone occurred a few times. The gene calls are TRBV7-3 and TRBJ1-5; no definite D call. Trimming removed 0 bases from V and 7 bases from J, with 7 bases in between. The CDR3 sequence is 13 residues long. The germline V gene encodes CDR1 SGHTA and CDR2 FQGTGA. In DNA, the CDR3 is TGTGCCAGCAGCTTAACGTGGCAACAGCCCCAGCATTTT. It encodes CASSLTWQQPQHF.

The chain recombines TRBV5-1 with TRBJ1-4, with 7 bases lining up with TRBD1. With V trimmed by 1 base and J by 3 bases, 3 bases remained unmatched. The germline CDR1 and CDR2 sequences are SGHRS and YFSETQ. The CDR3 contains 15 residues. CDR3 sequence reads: CASSLIGGANEKLFF. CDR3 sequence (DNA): TGCGCCAGCAGCTTGATAGGGGGCGCTAATGAAAAACTGTTTTTT.

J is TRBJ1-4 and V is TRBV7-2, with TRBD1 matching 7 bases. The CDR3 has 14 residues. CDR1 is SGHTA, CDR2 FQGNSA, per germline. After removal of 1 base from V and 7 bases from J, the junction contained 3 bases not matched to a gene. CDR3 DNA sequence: TGTGCCAGCAGCTTAGGGGGGACAGTTGAAAAACTGTTTTTT. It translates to CASSLGGTVEKLFF.

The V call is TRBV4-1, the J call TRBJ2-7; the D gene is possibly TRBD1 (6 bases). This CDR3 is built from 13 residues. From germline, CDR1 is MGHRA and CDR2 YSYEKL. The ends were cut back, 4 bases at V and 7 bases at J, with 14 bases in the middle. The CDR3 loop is CASSLGGLGEQYF. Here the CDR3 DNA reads TGCGCCAGCAGCCTAGGGGGTCTGGGGGAGCAGTACTTC.

The CDR3, as DNA: TGTGCCAGCAGCTTCGGTCAGGGGGGTTATAATGAAAAACTGTTTTTT. This encodes CASSFGQGGYNEKLFF. The rearrangement joins TRBV7-8 to TRBJ1-4; TRBD1 agrees at 7 bases. The CDR3 sequence is 16 residues long. CDR1 is SGHVS and CDR2 is FQNEAQ in the germline V gene. Germline trimming cut 3 bases from V and 4 bases from J; bases unmatched to any gene: 8.

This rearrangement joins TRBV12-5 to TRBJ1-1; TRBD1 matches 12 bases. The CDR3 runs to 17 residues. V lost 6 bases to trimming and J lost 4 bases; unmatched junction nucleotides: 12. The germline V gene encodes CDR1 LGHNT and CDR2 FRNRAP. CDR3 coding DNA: TGTGCTAGTGGCTACCCGTGGGACAGGGGGCAGGGCACTGAAGCTTTCTTT. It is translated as CASGYPWDRGQGTEAFF.

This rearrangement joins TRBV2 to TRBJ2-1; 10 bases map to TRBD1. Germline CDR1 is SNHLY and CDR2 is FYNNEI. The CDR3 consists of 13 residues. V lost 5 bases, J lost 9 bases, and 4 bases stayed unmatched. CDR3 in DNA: TGTGCCAGCAGTCAGGGGACAGGGGTTGAGCAGTTCTTC. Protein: CASSQGTGVEQFF. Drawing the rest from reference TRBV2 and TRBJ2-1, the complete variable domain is EPEVTQTPSHQVTQMGQEVILRCVPISNHLYFYWYRQILGQKVEFLVSFYNNEISEKSEIFDDQFSVERPDGSNFTLKIRSTKLEDSAMYFCASSQGTGVEQFFGPGTRLTVL.

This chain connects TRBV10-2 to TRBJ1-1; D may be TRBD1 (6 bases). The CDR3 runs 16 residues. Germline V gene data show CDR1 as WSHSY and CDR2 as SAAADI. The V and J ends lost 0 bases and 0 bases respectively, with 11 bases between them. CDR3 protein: CASSESRGRMNTEAFF. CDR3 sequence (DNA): TGCGCCAGCAGTGAGTCCAGGGGCAGAATGAACACTGAAGCTTTCTTT.

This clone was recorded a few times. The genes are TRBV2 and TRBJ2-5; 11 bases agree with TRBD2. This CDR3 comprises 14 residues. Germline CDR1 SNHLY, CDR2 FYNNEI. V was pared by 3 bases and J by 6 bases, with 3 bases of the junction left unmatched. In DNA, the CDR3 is TGTGCCAGCAGTGATACTAGCGGGAGCAAGACCCAGTACTTC. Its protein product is CASSDTSGSKTQYF. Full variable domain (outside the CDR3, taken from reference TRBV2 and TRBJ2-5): EPEVTQTPSHQVTQMGQEVILRCVPISNHLYFYWYRQILGQKVEFLVSFYNNEISEKSEIFDDQFSVERPDGSNFTLKIRSTKLEDSAMYFCASSDTSGSKTQYFGPGTRLLVL.

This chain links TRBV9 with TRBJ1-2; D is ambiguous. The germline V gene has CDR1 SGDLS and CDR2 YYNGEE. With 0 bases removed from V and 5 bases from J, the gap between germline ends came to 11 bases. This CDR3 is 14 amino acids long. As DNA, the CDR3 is TGTGCCAGCAGCGTAGAATGGCCAGAATATGGCTACACCTTC. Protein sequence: CASSVEWPEYGYTF. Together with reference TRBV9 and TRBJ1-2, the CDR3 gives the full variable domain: DSGVTQTPKHLITATGQRVTLRCSPRSGDLSVYWYQQSLDQGLQFLIQYYNGEERAKGNILERFSAQQFPDLHSELNLSSLELGDSALYFCASSVEWPEYGYTFGSGTRLTVV.